The T cell receptor (beta chain) described here comes from a study of T cell changes during pregnancy in multiple sclerosis. Sequencing used immunoSEQ multiplex PCR; TCRdb keeps in-frame clones, though not all of them. The table includes about 80,000 clones, 92% detected once. Germline V gene sequence: CDR1 MRHNA, CDR2 SNTAGT. J was trimmed by 10 bases and V by 6 bases; bases with no gene match: 11. The CDR3 length is 15 residues. The receptor comes from a female donor with multiple sclerosis, enrolled in a pregnancy study. J is TRBJ2-1 and V is TRBV6-4; 11 bases line up with TRBD2. The input for sequencing was peripheral blood, taken before pregnancy. This CDR3 is CASSLNLAGGAEQFF. CDR3 nucleotide sequence: TGTGCCAGCAGCCTCAATCTAGCGGGAGGCGCCGAGCAGTTCTTC.